The 27 T cell receptor beta chains presented below share a single source sample, sequenced in a study of blood T cells in healthy people across ages (dated by TCRdb to the mid-2010s). Preparation of the library involved 5' RACE. The instrument given in TCRdb is Illumina HiSeq 2500. A second roughly 7 to 11 cycle PCR used a sample-barcoded 5' primer and a J-beta primer mix. Using fastp trimming at Q25 and MiXCR clonotype assembly, TCRdb reanalyzed the public sequencing data and kept in-frame beta chains. When rows share a CDR3 protein, they turn into one entry using the most common DNA and genes. For this sample there are over 300,000 distinct CDR3 sequences; approximately 52% appear just once. The top ten constitute 51% of the sample. Sequencing was performed on blood. These receptors were collected from a man aged 55 to 70 in good health.

In this sample, this clonotype turned up a few times. In nucleotides, the CDR3 is TGTGCCAGCAGCTTAGAAAGTCAGGACACCGGCTCCTACGAGCAGTACTTC. This sequence encodes CASSLESQDTGSYEQYF. The chain combines TRBV7-6 with TRBJ2-7; possibly TRBD1 for D (5 bases). From germline, CDR1 is SGHVS and CDR2 FNYEAQ. The CDR3 extends over 17 amino acids. V gave up 1 base and J gave up 0 bases, with 16 bases separating them.

The J gene is TRBJ2-6, the V gene TRBV21-1; the DNA was not used to check the table's D call, TRBD1. TRBV21-1 corresponds to a pseudogene. This CDR3 spans 20 amino acids. This CDR3 reads CASSKARSGGESSGANVLTF. CDR3 in DNA: TGTGCCAGCAGCAAAGCGCGGTCAGGGGGCGAAAGCTCTGGGGCCAACGTCCTGACTTTC.

The J gene is TRBJ2-1, the V gene TRBV3-1, with 11 bases lining up with TRBD2. Trimming removed 3 bases from V and 15 bases from J; junction bases left unmatched: 16. The CDR3 loop spans 16 amino acids. Looked up from germline, CDR1 is LGHDT and CDR2 is YNNKEL (reference sequence). The CDR3 coding sequence is TGTGCCAGCAGCCATCCACAGTCGCGGTTAGCGGGAGGGCCGTTCTTC. This codes for CASSHPQSRLAGGPFF.

The chain couples TRBV20-1 to TRBJ2-3; D gene ambiguous. In germline, CDR1 is DFQATT, CDR2 SNEGSKA (reference sequence). This CDR3 has 12 amino acids. The ends were cut back, 6 bases at V and 5 bases at J, with 12 bases in the middle. The CDR3 DNA is TGCAGTGCCGGCCCGTTACTAGATACGCAGTATTTT. This encodes CSAGPLLDTQYF.

The rearrangement links TRBV7-9 to TRBJ2-6; D unclear. V lost 2 bases and J 4 bases, leaving 9 bases between the germline ends. CDR1 and CDR2 from the germline V gene are SEHNR and FQNEAQ (reference sequence). The CDR3 totals 15 residues. Here the CDR3 DNA reads TGTGCCAGCAGCTTAAGGGTTTCCGGGGCCAACGTCCTGACTTTC. Protein sequence: CASSLRVSGANVLTF.

This clonotype has more than one count but fewer than ten. This chain connects TRBV20-1 to TRBJ1-2, with D unclear. The V and J ends lost 4 bases and 2 bases respectively, with 11 bases between them. This CDR3 region has 13 residues. The V gene's germline CDR1 is DFQATT and CDR2 SNEGSKA (reference sequence). The chain's CDR3 is CSATTTLNYGYTF. DNA for the CDR3: TGCAGTGCTACAACGACACTGAACTATGGCTACACCTTC.

This rearrangement joins TRBV4-3 to TRBJ2-5, with 12 nucleotides matching TRBD2. J was trimmed by 11 bases and V by 1 base; bases with no gene match: 17. Germline-derived CDR1 and CDR2 are LGHNA and YSLEER. CDR3 length: 18 amino acids. CDR3 nucleotides: TGCGCCAGCAGCCAAGCCCCTAGCGGGAGGGGGGCCTACAATGAGCAGTACTTC. As protein: CASSQAPSGRGAYNEQYF.

Here the CDR3 DNA reads TGTGCCAGTATTCTTCTGACGGACTACTATGGCTACACCTTC. Amino acids: CASILLTDYYGYTF. The chain uses TRBV7-2 and TRBJ1-2; D is unclear. V was trimmed by 9 bases and J by 3 bases, leaving 17 bases between them. This CDR3 has 14 residues. Per germline, CDR1 SGHTA and CDR2 FQGNSA. The variable domain in full, with the rest retrieved from reference TRBV7-2 and TRBJ1-2, is GAGVSQSPSNKVTEKGKDVELRCDPISGHTALYWYRQSLGQGLEFLIYFQGNSAPDKSGLPSDRFSAERTGGSVSTLTIQRTQQEDSAVYLCASILLTDYYGYTFGSGTRLTVV.

The genes are TRBV11-2 and TRBJ2-4; 8 bases line up with TRBD2. The end of the DNA is better explained by TRBJ2-7, so the J call may be wrong. Germline CDR1 SGHAT, CDR2 FQNNGV. The CDR3 runs to 18 residues. CDR3 protein: CASSLALIASGSSYEQYF. DNA of the CDR3: TGTGCCAGCAGCTTAGCGCTCATCGCAAGCGGGAGTTCTTACGAGCAGTACTTC.

This chain uses TRBV2 with TRBJ2-5, with 7 bases fitting TRBD1. The V gene's germline CDR1 is SNHLY and CDR2 FYNNEI. V dropped 3 bases and J dropped 2; count of bases not matched to a gene: 3. The CDR3 covers 14 residues. CDR3 loop: CASSDGTAQETQYF. The CDR3 DNA reads as TGTGCCAGCAGTGATGGGACAGCACAAGAGACCCAGTACTTC.

This clonotype was recorded a few times. The chain couples TRBV7-9 to TRBJ2-4; D is possibly TRBD2 (5 bases). CDR3 length equals 17 residues. The germline V and J ends were trimmed by 5 bases and 0 bases, with 17 bases remaining between them. Per the germline V gene, CDR1 is SEHNR and CDR2 is FQNEAQ (reference sequence). The CDR3 DNA sequence: TGTGCCAGCAGCCCAAGACTCCGGGAACTAGCCAAAAACATTCAGTACTTC. Its protein is CASSPRLRELAKNIQYF. The whole variable domain, filled in from reference TRBV7-9 and TRBJ2-4, reads DTGVSQNPRHKITKRGQNVTFRCDPISEHNRLYWYRQTLGQGPEFLTYFQNEAQLEKSRLLSDRFSAERPKGSFSTLEIQRTEQGDSAMYLCASSPRLRELAKNIQYFGAGTRLSVL.

The rearrangement joins TRBV29-1 to TRBJ2-7; 7 nucleotides match TRBD1. Per the germline V gene, CDR1 is SQVTM and CDR2 is ANQGSEA. The V gene end was trimmed by 7 bases and the J gene end by 7 bases; junction bases not matched to a gene: 10. The CDR3 consists of 12 residues. The CDR3 DNA reads TGCAGCGCACGGACAGGTTCGTTAGAGCAGTACTTC. It codes for CSARTGSLEQYF.

The chain carries TRBV20-1 and TRBJ2-3; TRBD1 matches 8 bases. This CDR3 comprises 15 residues. CDR1 and CDR2 from the germline V gene are DFQATT and SNEGSKA (reference sequence). The J segment lost 6 bases and the V segment lost 2 bases, leaving 10 bases of the junction unmatched. CDR3 bases: TGCAGTGCTAGATTGGCGACAGGGGATGGGGATACGCAGTATTTT. This gives the protein CSARLATGDGDTQYF.

The chain links TRBV4-2 to TRBJ2-7; TRBD2 agrees at 8 bases. Germline lookup yields CDR1 LGHNA and CDR2 YNFKEQ. With V trimmed by 4 bases and J by 0 bases, 8 bases remained unmatched. This CDR3 region has 16 residues. CDR3 in amino acids: CASSPGGGRSSYEQYF. The CDR3, as DNA: TGTGCCAGCAGCCCCGGGGGCGGGAGGAGCTCCTACGAGCAGTACTTC.

As regards this clonotype: A read error may be the cause here, since a much bigger clone is one base away. The chain is built from TRBV6-5 and TRBJ2-6; 7 bases are shared with TRBD1. Germline V lookup: CDR1 MNHEY, CDR2 SVGAGI. This CDR3 has 16 residues. The CDR3 nucleotides read TGTTCCAGCAGTCAACAGGGGCGCTCTGGGGCCAACGTCCTGACTTTC. This gives the protein CSSSQQGRSGANVLTF.

The chain employs TRBV28 and TRBJ2-5, with a weak D call TRBD1 (6 bases). Germline V lookup: CDR1 MDHEN, CDR2 SYDVKM. V dropped 6 bases and J dropped 5 bases, with 22 bases sitting between them. The CDR3 is 16 amino acids. The DNA for the CDR3 is TGTGCCAGCAGCTCCCCCGGACAGTCAACCTGGGAGACCCAGTACTTC. This translates into CASSSPGQSTWETQYF.

The chain uses TRBV29-1 and TRBJ2-1; the D is unclear. Trimming removed 4 bases at V and 9 bases at J, with 10 bases between. Germline CDR1 and CDR2: SQVTM and ANQGSEA. The CDR3 consists of 11 residues. CDR3 coding DNA: TGCAGCGTTGTAGTTTCGCCTGAGCAGTTCTTC. It yields the protein CSVVVSPEQFF.

V is TRBV7-2 and J is TRBJ2-1; D not resolved. V lost 1 base and J lost 6, with 10 bases in between. The CDR3 length is 14 residues. Germline assignment: CDR1 SGHTA and CDR2 FQGNSA. CDR3 residues: CASSLGRGINEQFF. The CDR3 DNA reads as TGTGCCAGCAGCTTAGGGCGCGGCATCAATGAGCAGTTCTTC.

The table lists this clonotype with a count of one. J is TRBJ1-5 and V is TRBV20-1, with D hard to call. V gave up 0 bases and J gave up 4 bases, with 13 bases separating them. Germline V gene sequence: CDR1 DFQATT, CDR2 SNEGSKA (reference sequence). The CDR3 sequence is 15 residues long. CDR3 bases: TGCAGTGCTAGAGATTTGACCCCGGGGAATCAGCCCCAGCATTTT. Amino acids: CSARDLTPGNQPQHF.

This clonotype was seen a few times. The CDR3: CASSPPGQGDTEAFF. In nucleotides, the CDR3 is TGCGCCAGCAGCCCTCCGGGACAGGGAGACACTGAAGCTTTCTTT. This chain connects TRBV5-1 to TRBJ1-1; 9 nucleotides agree with TRBD1. The CDR3 sequence is 15 residues long. Germline lookup yields CDR1 SGHRS and CDR2 YFSETQ. Losses at the gene ends were 4 bases for V and 3 bases for J; bases not matched to a gene: 7.

This clonotype was seen repeatedly, ten times or more. This chain links TRBV28 with TRBJ1-6, with 7 bases fitting TRBD1. The CDR3 totals 13 residues. CDR1 and CDR2 from the germline V gene are MDHEN and SYDVKM. The V gene end was trimmed by 6 bases and the J gene end by 10 bases; junction bases not matched to a gene: 6. The CDR3 spells CASRDRVWSPLHF. CDR3 nucleotide sequence: TGTGCCAGCAGAGACAGGGTGTGGTCACCCCTCCACTTT.

For this clonotype: This may stem from a read error, because a much larger clone lies one nucleotide away. The chain recombines TRBV18 with TRBJ1-1; D gene ambiguous. Between the trimmed V and J ends, which lost 8 bases and 6 bases, there was a span of 13 bases. The germline V gene encodes CDR1 KGHSH and CDR2 LQKENI. The CDR3 sequence is 12 residues long. CDR3: CASASRMAEAFF. The CDR3 DNA sequence: TGTGCCAGCGCATCACGGATGGCTGAAGCTTTCTTT.

The chain recombines TRBV6-5 with TRBJ2-3; the match to TRBD2 covers 7 bases. V shed 4 bases and J 3 bases; nucleotides not matched to a gene: 7. Germline assignment: CDR1 MNHEY and CDR2 SVGAGI. The CDR3 consists of 15 residues. CDR3 residues: CASSSQSGRTDTQYF. As DNA, the CDR3 is TGTGCCAGCAGTTCTCAATCCGGGAGGACAGATACGCAGTATTTT.

Only a few counts were recorded for this clonotype. The J gene is TRBJ2-5, the V gene TRBV14; TRBD1 aligns across 10 bases. The CDR3 is 15 residues long. Germline CDR1 and CDR2: SGHDN and FVKESK. V lost 4 bases, J lost 4 bases, and 6 bases stayed unmatched. The CDR3 DNA reads as TGTGCCAGCAGCCCCGAGACAGGGGGCGGAGAGACCCAGTACTTC. Translated: CASSPETGGGETQYF.

In this sample, this clonotype turned up a few times. The rearrangement links TRBV29-1 to TRBJ1-2; TRBD1 might be the D (5 bases). V shed 6 bases and J shed 6 bases, with 17 bases lying between them. The germline gives CDR1 SQVTM, CDR2 ANQGSEA. The CDR3 is made up of 13 amino acids. CDR3 nucleotides: TGCAGCGTGACCTGGGGGAAGGAGGATGGCTACACCTTC. Its translation: CSVTWGKEDGYTF.

V and J are TRBV7-9 and TRBJ2-3; perhaps TRBD1 as D (6 bases). V was trimmed by 5 bases and J by 1 base, leaving 16 bases between them. This CDR3 has 16 amino acids. Germline V lookup: CDR1 SEHNR, CDR2 FQNEAQ (reference sequence). The CDR3 nucleotides are TGTGCCAGCAGCGTCAGACTGACAGGCCGCACAGATACGCAGTATTTT. Its protein product is CASSVRLTGRTDTQYF.

This clonotype was counted between two and nine times. The gene calls are TRBV6-6 and TRBJ2-1; D call uncertain. The CDR3 is 15 residues long. Germline assignment: CDR1 MNHNY and CDR2 SVGAGI (reference sequence). V lost 2 bases to trimming and J lost 2 bases, with 10 bases between them. The CDR3 coding sequence is TGTGCCAGCAGTTACGTCGTGGGCCCCTACAATGAGCAGTTCTTC. Translating it yields CASSYVVGPYNEQFF.